These 24 T cell receptor beta chains were sequenced from one sample in a study of cytomegalovirus exposure and HLA in healthy donors. Profiled with immunoSEQ multiplex PCR; TCRdb holds only in-frame clones, not every one. The sample has over 250,000 clones; about nine tenths are singletons. What was sequenced was PBMCs. These receptors came from a woman aged 25-40 years in good health and CMV-seropositive.

The chain recombines TRBV10-1 with TRBJ2-7; D is perhaps TRBD2 (6 bases). The CDR3 sequence is 13 residues long. V was pared by 6 bases and J by 5 bases, with 14 bases between. In germline, CDR1 is WNHNN, CDR2 SYGVQD (reference sequence). CDR3 in amino acids: CASRGGMRDEQYF. DNA for the CDR3: TGCGCCAGCAGGGGGGGAATGCGAGACGAGCAGTACTTC.

J is TRBJ2-3 and V is TRBV18, with 9 bases aligning to TRBD1. Per the germline V gene, CDR1 is KGHSH and CDR2 is LQKENI. The length of the CDR3 is 16 residues. J gave up 3 bases and V 2 bases, and 6 bases lay outside the gene matches. This CDR3 reads CASSPADRGGTDTQYF. Here the CDR3 DNA reads TGTGCCAGCTCACCAGCGGACAGGGGAGGTACAGATACGCAGTATTTT.

The gene calls are TRBV4-2 and TRBJ2-1; D may be TRBD1 (6 bases). Trimming shortened V by 1 base and J by 8 bases, and 9 bases separated the two germline ends. The CDR3 has 13 residues. CDR1 and CDR2 (germline): LGHNA, YNFKEQ. This CDR3 reads CASSQGPGDEQFF. CDR3 coding DNA: TGTGCCAGCAGCCAAGGGCCAGGGGATGAGCAGTTCTTC.

This clone appeared a single time. This rearrangement joins TRBV21-1 to TRBJ1-2. TRBV21-1 is a pseudogene locus. The CDR3 consists of 11 residues. CDR3 sequence: CASSRGDGYTF. CDR3 sequence (DNA): TGTGCCAGCAGCAGGGGGGATGGCTACACCTTC.

This clone was seen a single time. This chain links TRBV5-1 with TRBJ1-6, with 9 bases that match TRBD1. CDR1 is SGHRS, CDR2 YFSETQ, per germline. This CDR3 contains 15 residues. Trimming removed 0 bases from V and 10 bases from J; junction bases left unmatched: 5. The CDR3 nucleotides are TGCGCCAGCAGCTTGGGAGGGACAGGGTTCTCACCCCTCCACTTT. Its translation is CASSLGGTGFSPLHF.

This rearrangement joins TRBV11-2 to TRBJ2-2, with D perhaps TRBD2 (5 bases). Trimming removed 2 bases at V and 2 bases at J, with 12 bases between. This CDR3 is built from 16 residues. Germline CDR1 is SGHAT and CDR2 is FQNNGV. The CDR3 DNA is TGTGCCAGCAGCTTACGGCGGACTGCCAACACCGGGGAGCTGTTTTTT. This encodes CASSLRRTANTGELFF.

The V gene is TRBV27, the J gene TRBJ2-7; D may be TRBD1 or TRBD2 (6 bases each). Trimming removed 7 bases from V and 7 bases from J, with 23 bases in between. This CDR3 is built from 15 residues. Germline CDR1 reads MNHEY; CDR2 reads SMNVEV (reference sequence). The CDR3 region is CASTPLRLGAGEQYF. The CDR3 DNA sequence: TGTGCCAGCACCCCCCTTCGCCTGGGGGCGGGAGAGCAGTACTTC.

The chain carries TRBV7-3 and TRBJ2-2, with D hard to call. V lost 5 bases and J 6 bases, leaving 16 bases between the germline ends. Germline CDR1 is SGHTA and CDR2 is FQGTGA. The CDR3 totals 15 residues. The CDR3 DNA follows: TGTGCCAGCAGCATGAAGCCCCGTCTTGCCGGGGAGCTGTTTTTT. Protein product: CASSMKPRLAGELFF.

About this clone: This same CDR3 is encoded by further DNA sequences in the sample. This chain uses TRBV18 with TRBJ1-5, with 9 nucleotides matching TRBD1. Trimming took 3 bases from V and 5 from J; bases not matched to a gene: 2. Per the germline V gene, CDR1 is KGHSH and CDR2 is LQKENI. The CDR3 covers 14 residues. The CDR3 nucleotides are TGTGCCAGCTCACCCGGACAGGGGCATCAGCCCCAGCATTTT. This gives the protein CASSPGQGHQPQHF.

This rearrangement joins TRBV5-6 to TRBJ1-5, with D perhaps matching TRBD1 (6 bases). CDR3 size: 15 residues. Germline lookup yields CDR1 SGHDT and CDR2 YYEEEE. The V end lost 0 bases, the J end lost 2 bases, and 9 bases lay between the germline ends. The CDR3 coding sequence is TGTGCCAGCAGCTTGGTTCGACAGGGCAATCAGCCCCAGCATTTT. The encoded protein is CASSLVRQGNQPQHF.

The gene calls are TRBV5-1 and TRBJ2-1; no definite D call. The CDR3 is made up of 13 amino acids. CDR1 is SGHRS and CDR2 is YFSETQ in the germline V gene. The ends were cut back, 3 bases at V and 3 bases at J, with 7 bases in the middle. As DNA, the CDR3 is TGCGCCAGCAGCTGGACGGACTACAATGAGCAGTTCTTC. Protein: CASSWTDYNEQFF.

As for this clone: The same CDR3 can be traced to other DNA sequences in this sample. The rearrangement uses TRBV6-5 and TRBJ1-1; D is unclear. The germline V and J ends were trimmed by 4 bases and 2 bases, with 8 bases remaining between them. There are 13 residues in the CDR3. Looked up from germline, CDR1 is MNHEY and CDR2 is SVGAGI. The CDR3 region is CASSLGQNTEAFF. CDR3 in DNA: TGTGCCAGCAGTTTGGGCCAAAACACTGAAGCTTTCTTT.

The CDR3 coding sequence is TGTGCCAGCACTGTTGGCGGGCATAGCAATCAGCCCCAGCATTTT. This gives the protein CASTVGGHSNQPQHF. The chain recombines TRBV6-1 with TRBJ1-5; D unclear. Per germline, CDR1 MNHNS and CDR2 SASEGT. Deletions cut 7 bases from V and 0 bases from J, with 13 bases between. This CDR3 comprises 15 residues.

This sequence joins TRBV19 and TRBJ1-1; D gene uncertain. Germline-derived CDR1 and CDR2 are LNHDA and SQIVND (reference sequence). The CDR3 length is 16 residues. V lost 5 bases and J 6 bases, leaving 22 bases between the germline ends. CDR3 in amino acids: CASSPAGPTDGAEAFF. Written as DNA, the CDR3 is TGTGCCAGTAGTCCCGCCGGGCCAACGGATGGCGCTGAAGCTTTCTTT.

The chain combines TRBV6-5 with TRBJ2-2, with a weak D call TRBD2 (6 bases). From germline, CDR1 is MNHEY and CDR2 SVGAGI. Trimming removed 4 bases from V and 4 bases from J, with 13 bases in between. There are 15 residues in the CDR3. The CDR3 DNA is TGTGCCAGCAGTTTGACAATCGGGAGCACCGGGGAGCTGTTTTTT. This codes for CASSLTIGSTGELFF.

This clone was seen just once. This sequence joins TRBV11-2 and TRBJ2-7, with D maybe TRBD2 (5 bases). V lost 1 base, J lost 0 bases, and 7 bases lay in between. Germline CDR1 SGHAT, CDR2 FQNNGV. CDR3 length: 14 amino acids. In DNA, the CDR3 is TGTGCCAGCAGCTTAGGGGAGTACTCCTACGAGCAGTACTTC. As protein: CASSLGEYSYEQYF.

J is TRBJ1-1 and V is TRBV7-3; the D gene is possibly TRBD1 (5 bases). V lost 3 bases and J lost 4, with 9 bases in between. CDR3 length: 13 amino acids. Germline-derived CDR1 and CDR2 are SGHTA and FQGTGA. For the CDR3, the DNA is TGTGCCAGCAGCTTTAGCGGGGCCACTGAAGCTTTCTTT. Its translation is CASSFSGATEAFF. Full variable domain (missing parts from reference TRBV7-3 and TRBJ1-1): GAGVSQTPSNKVTEKGKYVELRCDPISGHTALYWYRQSLGQGPEFLIYFQGTGAADDSGLPNDRFFAVRPEGSVSTLKIQRTERGDSAVYLCASSFSGATEAFFGQGTRLTVV.

The gene calls are TRBV5-1 and TRBJ2-7, with D possibly being TRBD1 (6 bases). Germline V gene sequence: CDR1 SGHRS, CDR2 YFSETQ. V dropped 0 bases and J dropped 5 bases, with 12 bases sitting between them. This CDR3 spans 14 amino acids. As DNA, the CDR3 is TGCGCCAGCAGCTTGGCCCAGGGGTTCAACGAGCAGTACTTC. Its translation is CASSLAQGFNEQYF.

The chain couples TRBV15 to TRBJ1-1, with D hard to call. The V and J ends lost 1 base and 0 bases respectively, with 6 bases between them. Germline values: CDR1 LNHNV, CDR2 YYDKDF (reference sequence). This CDR3 region has 14 residues. This CDR3 is CATSRGPLNTEAFF. CDR3 DNA sequence: TGTGCCACCAGCAGAGGCCCCCTGAACACTGAAGCTTTCTTT.

V is TRBV5-4 and J is TRBJ1-2, with D possibly matching TRBD1 (5 bases). The germline CDR1 and CDR2 sequences are SGHNT and YYREEE (reference sequence). V lost 6 bases, J lost 6 bases, and 15 bases lay in between. CDR3 size: 13 residues. CDR3 nucleotide sequence: TGTGCCAGCACCGGGGGGATGTGGGATGGCTACACCTTC. Translation gives CASTGGMWDGYTF.

This chain links TRBV2 with TRBJ2-3, with 8 bases identical to TRBD2. In germline, CDR1 is SNHLY, CDR2 FYNNEI. The CDR3 covers 17 residues. With 4 bases clipped from V and 6 bases from J, the junction kept 15 bases outside the gene matches. CDR3 DNA: TGTGCCAGCAGTGTTGGCTCCGGGGGGGCAAGGGCGGATACGCAGTATTTT. Its translation: CASSVGSGGARADTQYF.

This sequence joins TRBV4-1 and TRBJ2-7; D possibly corresponds to TRBD1 (6 bases). The CDR3 has 14 residues. V was shortened by 0 bases and J by 3 bases, with 9 bases between the two germline ends. Germline lookup yields CDR1 MGHRA and CDR2 YSYEKL. The CDR3 here is CASSQDPGDYEQYF. The CDR3, as DNA: TGCGCCAGCAGCCAAGATCCAGGGGACTACGAGCAGTACTTC.

The J gene is TRBJ1-4, the V gene TRBV30; weak D call: TRBD1 (6 bases). The germline CDR1 and CDR2 sequences are GTSNPN and SVGIG (reference sequence). The V gene lost 4 bases and the J gene lost 8 bases, with 17 bases spanning the gap. The CDR3 is 14 residues long. The CDR3 sequence: CAWTWGTGPEKLFF. For the CDR3, the DNA is TGTGCCTGGACTTGGGGAACAGGGCCCGAAAAACTGTTTTTT. The variable domain in full, with the rest retrieved from reference TRBV30 and TRBJ1-4, is SQTIHQWPATLVQPVGSPLSLECTVEGTSNPNLYWYRQAAGRGLQLLFYSVGIGQISSEVPQNLSASRPQDRQFILSSKKLLLSDSGFYLCAWTWGTGPEKLFFGSGTQLSVL.

The rearrangement links TRBV4-3 to TRBJ2-1; no clear D gene. Trimming cost V 1 base and J 0 bases, with 7 bases left between them. Germline V lookup: CDR1 LGHNA, CDR2 YSLEER. This CDR3 contains 15 residues. CDR3 loop: CASSQAESSYNEQFF. The CDR3 region has the DNA TGCGCCAGCAGCCAAGCTGAATCCTCCTACAATGAGCAGTTCTTC.